The 25 T cell receptor beta chains presented below share a single source sample, sequenced in a study of regulatory T cells in long-lasting Graves disease. Sequencing libraries for TCR beta were prepared with iRepertoire HTBI primers and Arm-PCR of CDR3 regions. TCRdb reanalysed the multiplex PCR reads using MiXCR and keeps one entry per CDR3 protein. The table has 600,000 to 800,000 distinct CDR3 sequences, 25% to 35% seen once. Sample time point: persistent/refractory GD, antithyroid drugs over 5 years with positive TRAb. PBMC-derived RNA was used for the TCR library. The sequenced sample was peripheral blood mononuclear cells (PBMCs), obtained when the disease was refractory, from a patient treated with antithyroid drugs. The receptors were gathered from a female donor with Graves disease.

This clonotype was seen many times. CDR3 residues: CACRDGLRGTNSPLHF. The CDR3 coding sequence is TGTGCCTGCCGGGACGGCCTGAGGGGCACCAATTCACCCCTCCACTTT. The V call is TRBV30, the J call TRBJ1-6, with D maybe TRBD1 (5 bases). The CDR3 extends over 16 amino acids. Trimming took 6 bases from V and 7 from J, leaving 22 bases between them. CDR1 and CDR2 (germline): GTSNPN, SVGIG (reference sequence).

This chain connects TRBV20-1 to TRBJ2-7; the D is unclear. The CDR3 consists of 15 residues. Germline assignment: CDR1 DFQATT and CDR2 SNEGSKA (reference sequence). V lost 0 bases and J lost 1, with 13 bases in between. The CDR3 DNA sequence: TGCAGTGCTAGAGATTCAACTAAAGGATCCTACGAGCAGTACTTC. It is translated as CSARDSTKGSYEQYF.

This chain joins TRBV5-1 and TRBJ1-5; D unresolved. The CDR3 is 13 residues long. Germline V gives CDR1 SGHRS, CDR2 YFSETQ. The V end was cut by 2 bases, the J end by 8 bases, with 11 bases between. The CDR3 DNA follows: TGCGCCAGCAGCTTAACGGGTCTTGAGCCCCAGCATTTT. Protein product: CASSLTGLEPQHF.

V is TRBV5-5 and J is TRBJ2-5, with D possibly being TRBD2 (5 bases). V lost 4 bases and J 5 bases, leaving 12 bases between the germline ends. The CDR3 has 13 residues. In germline, CDR1 is SGHKS, CDR2 YYEKEE (reference sequence). The CDR3 region is CASSRQDWETQYF. DNA of the CDR3: TGTGCCAGCAGCCGGCAGGACTGGGAGACCCAGTACTTC.

The rearrangement joins TRBV2 to TRBJ1-5; TRBD1 aligns across 8 bases. CDR1 SNHLY and CDR2 FYNNEI come from the germline V gene. The V gene end was trimmed by 6 bases and the J gene end by 7 bases; junction bases not matched to a gene: 8. The CDR3 is 14 amino acids. This CDR3 is CASSEDRVGQPQHF. Written as DNA, the CDR3 is TGTGCCAGCAGCGAGGACAGGGTAGGCCAGCCCCAGCATTTT.

There are a few counts of this clonotype. The chain has TRBV28 and TRBJ1-2; D remains ambiguous. V was clipped by 3 bases and J by 1 base, with 6 bases between them. Germline loops: CDR1 MDHEN, CDR2 SYDVKM. The CDR3 covers 13 residues. The CDR3, as DNA: TGTGCCAGCAGTTTGAACTTTAACTATGGCTACACCTTC. This translates into CASSLNFNYGYTF.

The chain uses TRBV7-3 and TRBJ1-2; the D is unclear. Germline V gives CDR1 SGHTA, CDR2 FQGTGA. Trimming shortened V by 2 bases and J by 6 bases, and 13 bases separated the two germline ends. The CDR3 length is 14 residues. Here the CDR3 reads CASSLAGKEDGYTF. For the CDR3, the DNA is TGTGCCAGCAGCTTAGCGGGGAAAGAGGATGGCTACACCTTC.

J is TRBJ2-7 and V is TRBV27, with TRBD2 matching over 11 bases. The V gene's germline CDR1 is MNHEY and CDR2 SMNVEV (reference sequence). J gave up 6 bases and V 6 bases, and 7 bases lay outside the gene matches. The CDR3 runs to 14 residues. CDR3 bases: TGTGCCAGCAGCTCACTAGCGGGAGTATCCGAGCAGTACTTC. The encoded protein is CASSSLAGVSEQYF.

This clonotype was detected many times. The V call is TRBV11-2, the J call TRBJ2-5; the match to TRBD2 covers 15 bases. CDR1 and CDR2 (germline): SGHAT, FQNNGV. The CDR3 runs to 16 residues. V shed 5 bases and J 5 bases; nucleotides not matched to a gene: 6. The DNA of the CDR3 is TGTGCCAGCAGCATTACCGGGACTAGCGGGAGGGAGACCCAGTACTTC. Its protein product is CASSITGTSGRETQYF.

Only one count was recorded for this clonotype. The V and J genes are TRBV29-1 and TRBJ1-1; maybe TRBD1 (5 bases). The ends were cut back, 0 bases at V and 4 bases at J, with 15 bases in the middle. Germline V lookup: CDR1 SQVTM, CDR2 ANQGSEA. The CDR3 spans 15 residues. The DNA of the CDR3 is TGCAGCGTTGAAGATCCGTTTGGCAGGGCCACTGAAGCTTTCTTT. Translating it yields CSVEDPFGRATEAFF.

This clonotype appeared a few times. V gene TRBV25-1 combines with J gene TRBJ2-7; the match to TRBD2 covers 10 bases. CDR1 MGHDK and CDR2 SYGVNS come from the germline V gene. The CDR3 covers 15 residues. Trimming at V came to 4 bases and at J to 2 bases, leaving 5 bases not matched to a gene. CDR3 sequence (DNA): TGTGCCAGCAGTGTTTCGCTAGCGGGAGCCTACGAGCAGTACTTC. Translation gives CASSVSLAGAYEQYF.

The chain has TRBV3-1 and TRBJ1-1; D is ambiguous. The germline V and J ends were trimmed by 6 bases and 4 bases, with 18 bases remaining between them. CDR1 LGHDT and CDR2 YNNKEL come from the germline V gene (reference sequence). The length of the CDR3 is 15 residues. The CDR3 coding sequence is TGTGCCAGCAGTCGGACGGCCGGCGCAGGCACTGAAGCTTTCTTT. It codes for CASSRTAGAGTEAFF. Drawing the rest from reference TRBV3-1 and TRBJ1-1, the complete variable domain is DTAVSQTPKYLVTQMGNDKSIKCEQNLGHDTMYWYKQDSKKFLKIMFSYNNKELIINETVPNRFSPKSPDKAHLNLHINSLELGDSAVYFCASSRTAGAGTEAFFGQGTRLTVV.

The chain couples TRBV15 to TRBJ1-4, with D unclear. Looked up from germline, CDR1 is LNHNV and CDR2 is YYDKDF (reference sequence). CDR3 size: 13 residues. V lost 0 bases to trimming and J lost 5 bases, with 4 bases between them. CDR3 nucleotide sequence: TGTGCCACCAGCAGAGACAGGAATGAAAAACTGTTTTTT. The encoded protein is CATSRDRNEKLFF.

The sample holds a few counts of this clonotype. This rearrangement joins TRBV29-1 to TRBJ1-1; TRBD1 aligns across 9 bases. The CDR3 is made up of 14 amino acids. Unmatched junction bases numbered 10, after V lost 7 bases and J lost 4 bases. Germline V gene sequence: CDR1 SQVTM, CDR2 ANQGSEA. The CDR3 is CSALPDRGITEAFF. The DNA for the CDR3 is TGCAGCGCCCTACCGGACAGGGGTATCACTGAAGCTTTCTTT.

J is TRBJ1-4 and V is TRBV10-3; 9 nucleotides align to TRBD1. Germline V lookup: CDR1 ENHRY, CDR2 SYGVKD. The trim removed 3 bases at V and 5 bases at J, leaving 4 bases unmatched. The CDR3 length is 15 residues. This CDR3 is CAISDGTGPNEKLFF. DNA of the CDR3: TGTGCCATCAGTGACGGGACAGGGCCGAATGAAAAACTGTTTTTT.

The V gene is TRBV7-9, the J gene TRBJ2-1; TRBD2 matches 9 bases. V shed 5 bases and J 5 bases; nucleotides not matched to a gene: 7. The CDR3 has 15 residues. Per germline, CDR1 SEHNR and CDR2 FQNEAQ (reference sequence). The CDR3 DNA reads as TGTGCCAGCAGCCCGAGCGGGAGGCCTAACAATGAGCAGTTCTTC. Translating it yields CASSPSGRPNNEQFF.

The V and J genes are TRBV20-1 and TRBJ2-2; TRBD2 aligns across 9 bases. Germline CDR1 is DFQATT and CDR2 is SNEGSKA (reference sequence). The CDR3 extends over 17 amino acids. After removal of 0 bases from V and 1 base from J, the junction contained 6 bases not matched to a gene. CDR3 amino acids: CSARDPLTSGNTGELFF. The CDR3 DNA is TGCAGTGCTAGAGATCCCTTGACTAGCGGGAACACCGGGGAGCTGTTTTTT.

Concerning this clonotype itself: At one boundary the junction diverges from the germline segment, which might be a read error. The rearrangement uses TRBV28 and TRBJ1-6; TRBD1 matches at 8 bases. CDR3 length: 17 amino acids. The germline V gene has CDR1 MDHEN and CDR2 SYDVKM. The CDR3 sequence: CVSSLKNRGTNNSPLHF. CDR3 DNA: TGTGTCAGCAGTTTAAAAAACAGGGGGACCAATAATTCACCCCTCCACTTT. The complete variable domain, with remaining parts taken from reference TRBV28 and TRBJ1-6, reads DVKVTQSSRYLVKRTGEKVFLECVQDMDHENMFWYRQDPGLGLRLIYFSYDVKMKEKGDIPEGYSVSREKKERFSLILESASTNQTSMYLCVSSLKNRGTNNSPLHFGNGTRLTVT.

This clonotype was observed a few times. This sequence joins TRBV12-5 and TRBJ1-3; D uncertain. This CDR3 has 14 amino acids. Germline V gene sequence: CDR1 LGHNT, CDR2 FRNRAP. Deletions cut 1 base from V and 2 bases from J, with 6 bases between. CDR3 loop: CASGLGTAGNTIYF. As DNA, the CDR3 is TGTGCTAGTGGTTTGGGTACAGCTGGAAACACCATATATTTT.

This chain connects TRBV28 to TRBJ2-1, with D unresolved. V was shortened by 10 bases and J by 7 bases, with 11 bases between the two germline ends. The CDR3 has 11 residues. Germline V gene lookup returns CDR1 MDHEN and CDR2 SYDVKM. DNA for the CDR3: TGTGCCACCAGCAGACCTAATGAGCAGTTCTTC. Protein product: CATSRPNEQFF.

This clonotype was detected only a few times. The chain uses TRBV7-2 and TRBJ1-1; weak D call: TRBD1 (5 bases). The CDR3 extends over 16 amino acids. Trimming cost V 0 bases and J 2 bases, with 13 bases left between them. Germline lookup yields CDR1 SGHTA and CDR2 FQGNSA. The DNA for the CDR3 is TGTGCCAGCAGCTTAGCACCCAGGGTCTTAAACACTGAAGCTTTCTTT. It encodes CASSLAPRVLNTEAFF.

The rearrangement uses TRBV19 and TRBJ1-2; D gene ambiguous. The germline CDR1 and CDR2 sequences are LNHDA and SQIVND (reference sequence). The CDR3 sequence is 12 residues long. With 5 bases removed from V and 6 bases from J, the gap between germline ends came to 10 bases. CDR3 nucleotide sequence: TGTGCCAGTAGTGTGGCAGGCCATGGCTACACCTTC. It specifies CASSVAGHGYTF.

This clonotype was detected many times. The CDR3 sequence: CASSEDQGASYEQYF. CDR3 nucleotides: TGTGCCAGCAGTGAAGATCAGGGAGCTTCCTACGAGCAGTACTTC. The J gene is TRBJ2-7, the V gene TRBV2, with D possibly being TRBD1 or TRBD2 (5 bases each). V dropped 1 base and J dropped 1 base, with 11 bases sitting between them. Germline V gene data show CDR1 as SNHLY and CDR2 as FYNNEI. CDR3 length: 15 amino acids.

This clonotype was detected ten times or more. J is TRBJ2-5 and V is TRBV12-3 or TRBV12-4; the D gene could be TRBD1 or TRBD2 (5 bases each). V was pared by 7 bases and J by 2 bases, with 17 bases between. The CDR3 runs to 15 residues. In DNA form, the CDR3 reads TGTGCCAGCACCCGCGTGGGGGTCGGGCAAGAGACCCAGTACTTC. Its protein is CASTRVGVGQETQYF.

CDR3 nucleotides: TGTGCCAGCAGTAAACTAGACTCCCCTGCCTACGAGCAGTACTTC. Amino acid sequence: CASSKLDSPAYEQYF. The chain links TRBV12-3 or TRBV12-4 to TRBJ2-7; perhaps TRBD2 as D (5 bases). Trimming took 5 bases from V and 2 from J, leaving 16 bases between them. CDR3 length equals 15 residues.